These T cell receptor beta chains were read from a single sample in a study of OX40 agonist ivuxolimab in advanced cancers. Produced via immunoSEQ multiplex PCR; TCRdb's table is partial and in-frame only. The data contain fewer than 20,000 clones, 74% of them singletons. The source material was CD4+ or CD8+ T cells sorted from blood, sampled in a trial of the OX40 agonist ivuxolimab. The receptors derive from an adult with an advanced solid tumor such as melanoma, head and neck, liver or kidney cancer. Both conserved end residues are part of each CDR3. D genes are given only for firm matches. The size of a clone is reported for some rows only, either as once, few or many, or as a class for expanded clones.

DNA: TGTGCCACCAGCAGAGATCGTTTTAGCGGGAGTACTGATGAGCAGTTCTTC
CDR3: CATSRDRFSGSTDEQFF
size: .
V: TRBV15
D: TRBD2
J: TRBJ2-1

DNA: TGCGCCAGCAGCCAAGGGTACAGGGTCACGGAGACCCAGTACTTC
CDR3: CASSQGYRVTETQYF
size: .
V: TRBV4-3
D: .
J: TRBJ2-5

DNA: TGCGCCAGCAGCCCAAGGGACTATTCCAATGAGCAGTTCTTC
CDR3: CASSPRDYSNEQFF
size: .
V: TRBV4-1
D: TRBD2
J: TRBJ2-1

DNA: TGTGCCAGCAGCGTAAGACAGGCCGGCGAGCAGTACTTC
CDR3: CASSVRQAGEQYF
size: .
V: TRBV9
D: .
J: TRBJ2-7

DNA: TGTGCCAGCAGTCCCTTCTGGACAGGGACAAAAAACATTCAGTACTTC
CDR3: CASSPFWTGTKNIQYF
size: .
V: TRBV27
D: TRBD1
J: TRBJ2-4

DNA: TGTGCCAGCAGCTCGGACAGAGACTCCTACGAGCAGTACTTC
CDR3: CASSSDRDSYEQYF
size: .
V: TRBV7-9
D: .
J: TRBJ2-7

DNA: TGTGCCAGCAGCTCGACAGGGGTCAGTTCACCCCTCCACTTT
CDR3: CASSSTGVSSPLHF
size: .
V: TRBV7-2
D: TRBD1
J: TRBJ1-6

DNA: TGTGCCAGCAGCTGGGGGACAGTCTACTCTGGGGCCAACGTCCTGACTTTC
CDR3: CASSWGTVYSGANVLTF
size: .
V: TRBV5-6
D: TRBD1
J: TRBJ2-6

DNA: TGTGCCAGCAGCGACATAATCCGGGACGTCGGGGTCACCATATATTTT
CDR3: CASSDIIRDVGVTIYF
size: .
V: TRBV7-9
D: .
J: TRBJ1-3

DNA: TGTGCCAGCAGTCCCGGGCCGGGACAGGGGGTAGGCTACACCTTC
CDR3: CASSPGPGQGVGYTF
size: medium-sized
V: TRBV6-5
D: TRBD1
J: TRBJ1-2

DNA: TGTGCCAGCAGCCCGACCGGGACAACTGGAAACACCATATATTTT
CDR3: CASSPTGTTGNTIYF
size: .
V: TRBV5-5
D: .
J: TRBJ1-3

DNA: TGTGCCAGCAGCTTAAGAGCACAGGGCCTTTACAATGAGCAGTTCTTC
CDR3: CASSLRAQGLYNEQFF
size: .
V: TRBV7-3
D: .
J: TRBJ2-1

DNA: TGTGCCAGCAGTTTGCAGGGGGGCACTGAAGCTTTCTTT
CDR3: CASSLQGGTEAFF
size: few
V: TRBV27
D: TRBD1
J: TRBJ1-1

DNA: TGTGCCAGCAGCTTATTCCGGGGTGGCGGGCGTACCGGGGAGCTGTTTTTT
CDR3: CASSLFRGGGRTGELFF
size: .
V: TRBV7-2
D: .
J: TRBJ2-2

DNA: TGTGCCAGCAGCGATCTAGGGGCCCCAAACACCGGGGAGCTGTTTTTT
CDR3: CASSDLGAPNTGELFF
size: .
V: TRBV6-6
D: .
J: TRBJ2-2

DNA: TGCGCCAGCAGCCAAGGCCTCTTGCAGGGGGCGCGAGGCTACACCTTC
CDR3: CASSQGLLQGARGYTF
size: .
V: TRBV4-3
D: TRBD1
J: TRBJ1-2

DNA: TGTGCCAGCAAAATAGCGGGAGGTCCCACCTACGAGCAGTACTTC
CDR3: CASKIAGGPTYEQYF
size: .
V: TRBV28
D: TRBD2
J: TRBJ2-7

DNA: TGTGCCAGCAGTTTATCGGGGGATACTGAAGCTTTCTTT
CDR3: CASSLSGDTEAFF
size: .
V: TRBV27
D: .
J: TRBJ1-1

DNA: TGTGCCAGCATCCGCTCCGGGGGGGGATCCTACGAGCAGTACTTC
CDR3: CASIRSGGGSYEQYF
size: .
V: TRBV2
D: TRBD2
J: TRBJ2-7

DNA: TGTGCCAGCAGCTTGAAGGCAGCTGATACGCAGTATTTT
CDR3: CASSLKAADTQYF
size: .
V: TRBV7-8
D: .
J: TRBJ2-3

DNA: TGTGCCAGCAGCCCGGGGAAGGGACAGTCCTCGAGTGATGGCTACACCTTC
CDR3: CASSPGKGQSSSDGYTF
size: .
V: TRBV5-6
D: TRBD1
J: TRBJ1-2

DNA: TGTGCCAGCAGTTTGGGCCTCTACAATGAGCAGTTCTTC
CDR3: CASSLGLYNEQFF
size: .
V: TRBV28
D: .
J: TRBJ2-1

DNA: TGCGCCAGCAGCCCTTACTTAGCGGGAGGGCCGGGAGAGCAGTACTTC
CDR3: CASSPYLAGGPGEQYF
size: .
V: TRBV5-1
D: TRBD2
J: TRBJ2-5

DNA: TGTGCCAGCCAGCCCTCCGGGACTAGCTCCTACGAGCAGTACTTC
CDR3: CASQPSGTSSYEQYF
size: .
V: TRBV27
D: TRBD2
J: TRBJ2-7

DNA: TGTGCCAGTAGAGGGGACTTGTACAATGAGCAGTTCTTC
CDR3: CASRGDLYNEQFF
size: once
V: TRBV28
D: .
J: TRBJ2-1

DNA: TGCGCCAGCAGCCAAGATCCCGGGACTAGCGGGGGGGCCCCACGGGGTACGCAGTATTTT
CDR3: CASSQDPGTSGGAPRGTQYF
size: .
V: TRBV4-1
D: TRBD2
J: TRBJ2-3

DNA: TGTGCCAGCAGCTTAGTGTCTTATGACCTCCACTTT
CDR3: CASSLVSYDLHF
size: .
V: TRBV7-2
D: .
J: TRBJ1-6

DNA: TGTGCCAGCAGCTCATGGACTAGCGGGAGCGAGCAGTACTTC
CDR3: CASSSWTSGSEQYF
size: .
V: TRBV11-2
D: TRBD2
J: TRBJ2-7

DNA: TGTGCCAGCAGCTCCCCGGGCCCACACGAGCAGTACTTC
CDR3: CASSSPGPHEQYF
size: .
V: TRBV5-6
D: .
J: TRBJ2-7

DNA: TGCGCCAGCAGCTTGGTGGCTATCCGCACAGATACGCAGTATTTT
CDR3: CASSLVAIRTDTQYF
size: .
V: TRBV5-1
D: .
J: TRBJ2-3

DNA: TGTGCCAGCAGCCAATTTGTAGGGTATGGCTACACCTTC
CDR3: CASSQFVGYGYTF
size: once
V: TRBV14
D: .
J: TRBJ1-2

DNA: TGTGCCAGTAGTACCCCGTGGGGGGATGGCTACACCTTC
CDR3: CASSTPWGDGYTF
size: .
V: TRBV19
D: .
J: TRBJ1-2

DNA: TGTGCCAGCAGCCCTGAAATAGGACTAGCGGGAGGAGATACGCAGTATTTT
CDR3: CASSPEIGLAGGDTQYF
size: .
V: TRBV9
D: TRBD2
J: TRBJ2-3

DNA: TGTGCCAGCAGTTTATCCCGGGCCTACGAGCAGTACTTC
CDR3: CASSLSRAYEQYF
size: .
V: TRBV27
D: .
J: TRBJ2-7

DNA: TGTGCCAGCAGCTTGAGTTATACTGAAGCTTTCTTT
CDR3: CASSLSYTEAFF
size: .
V: TRBV7-9
D: .
J: TRBJ1-1

DNA: TGTGCCAGCAGCGCCGCAGGTCTTCCTTTCAATGAGCAGTTCTTC
CDR3: CASSAAGLPFNEQFF
size: .
V: TRBV9
D: .
J: TRBJ2-1

DNA: TGTGCCAGCAGCTTGGGACTAGCGGATTACAATGAGCAGTTCTTC
CDR3: CASSLGLADYNEQFF
size: once
V: TRBV11-3
D: TRBD2
J: TRBJ2-1

DNA: TGTGCCAGCAGCGGTAGGGCTGCGGGAAGGGATAGAGATACGCAGTATTTT
CDR3: CASSGRAAGRDRDTQYF
size: medium-sized
V: TRBV9
D: .
J: TRBJ2-3

DNA: TGTGCCAGCAGCAAGACTAGTGGCGATGAGCAGTTCTTC
CDR3: CASSKTSGDEQFF
size: .
V: TRBV7-9
D: .
J: TRBJ2-1

DNA: TGTGCCAGCAGCTTGGAGAGGGACAGGGAGGAGGAGACCCAGTACTTC
CDR3: CASSLERDREEETQYF
size: medium-sized
V: TRBV5-6
D: TRBD1
J: TRBJ2-5

DNA: TGTGCCAGCAGCCCCGGCCCCTACGAGCAGTACTTC
CDR3: CASSPGPYEQYF
size: .
V: TRBV7-9
D: .
J: TRBJ2-7

DNA: TGCGCCAGCAGCCAAGACAGGGGAAGAAGCACTGAAGCTTTCTTT
CDR3: CASSQDRGRSTEAFF
size: .
V: TRBV4-3
D: .
J: TRBJ1-1

DNA: TGTGCCAGCAGCTTGGCGCGGGACTCCCTTTACAATGAGCAGTTCTTC
CDR3: CASSLARDSLYNEQFF
size: .
V: TRBV11-2
D: .
J: TRBJ2-1

DNA: TGTGCCAGCAGTCCTGCGGGGCAGTTGATTTACAATGAGCAGTTCTTC
CDR3: CASSPAGQLIYNEQFF
size: .
V: TRBV11-2
D: .
J: TRBJ2-1

DNA: TGTGCCAGCAGGGTCCCAGGCGACACTGAAGCTTTCTTT
CDR3: CASRVPGDTEAFF
size: .
V: TRBV7-9
D: .
J: TRBJ1-1

DNA: TGTGCCAGTAGACCCGCACCCTCCGACACGCAGGATGGCTATGGCTACACCTTC
CDR3: CASRPAPSDTQDGYGYTF
size: .
V: TRBV19
D: .
J: TRBJ1-2

DNA: TGTGCCAGCAGCCCCACTAGCGGGGAGGACACCGGGGAGCTGTTTTTT
CDR3: CASSPTSGEDTGELFF
size: .
V: TRBV7-9
D: TRBD2
J: TRBJ2-2

DNA: TGTGCCAGCAGTGATCAGACAGGGGGCGGGGAAAAACTGTTTTTT
CDR3: CASSDQTGGGEKLFF
size: .
V: TRBV6-1
D: TRBD1
J: TRBJ1-4

DNA: TGCAGCGTTGAAGATCGAACCAGGGGATACGAGCAGTACTTC
CDR3: CSVEDRTRGYEQYF
size: .
V: TRBV29-1
D: .
J: TRBJ2-7

DNA: TGTGCCTGGAGTGTAGGACACCAAGAGACCCAGTACTTC
CDR3: CAWSVGHQETQYF
size: .
V: TRBV30
D: .
J: TRBJ2-5

DNA: TGCAGCGTTGAAGATCGGTCCCCTCAGGGGTACCAAGAGACCCAGTACTTC
CDR3: CSVEDRSPQGYQETQYF
size: .
V: TRBV29-1
D: .
J: TRBJ2-5

DNA: TGTGCCAGCAGTGAAGCCCACCTAGGGGAGGACACTGAAGCTTTCTTT
CDR3: CASSEAHLGEDTEAFF
size: .
V: TRBV2
D: .
J: TRBJ1-1